This TCR beta chain stems from a study of regulatory T cells in long-lasting Graves disease. The study, taken as a whole, reports: Accuracy may have suffered from the small sample size. Reduced TCR diversity was observed in persistent Graves' patients versus newly diagnosed patients.

The table lists this clonotype with a few counts. Its antigen is currently unknown. Building of the TCR beta libraries involved iRepertoire HTBI primers and Arm-PCR of CDR3 regions. TCRdb called the multiplex PCR reads again in MiXCR, with one record for every CDR3 protein. The sample comprises roughly 450,000 distinct CDR3 sequences, less than 25% of which are singletons, and about 8.3% rests with the top ten. Time point of the sample: persistent/refractory GD, antithyroid drugs over 5 years with positive TRAb. RNA extracted from PBMCs served as the sequencing template. From an endocrinology department in Xi'an, China, came the patients. EDTA tubes collected around 10 milliliters of peripheral blood. This TCR derives from a female donor with Graves disease. The starting material was peripheral blood mononuclear cells (PBMCs), obtained when the disease was refractory, from a patient treated with antithyroid drugs.

CDR3: CASSLDLSGEQYF. As DNA, the CDR3 is TGTGCCAGCAGCTTGGACCTTTCAGGAGAGCAGTACTTC. The gene calls are TRBV5-6 and TRBJ2-7; D unresolved. The V gene lost 0 bases and the J gene lost 7 bases, with 11 bases spanning the gap. Germline V CDR1 and CDR2: SGHDT, YYEEEE. The CDR3 runs to 13 residues.